What follows are 2 T cell receptor beta chains derived from one specimen sequenced in a study of T cell responses to AZD1222 COVID-19 vaccine. Method: immunoSEQ multiplex PCR; TCRdb's copy keeps in-frame clones and lacks some. The sample lists around 150,000 clones; roughly 92% were seen once. This sample comprised peripheral blood, obtained on day 0 of AZD1222 vaccination. These receptors were taken from an adult in good health.

This chain connects TRBV5-4 to TRBJ2-3, with D perhaps TRBD1 or TRBD2 (5 bases each). The germline V gene has CDR1 SGHNT and CDR2 YYREEE (reference sequence). V dropped 4 bases and J dropped 6 bases, with 15 bases sitting between them. CDR3 length: 14 amino acids. The CDR3 region has the DNA TGTGCCAGCAGCCCGGGACCCGGACGGGATACGCAGTATTTT. Its protein is CASSPGPGRDTQYF. Full variable domain (rest looked up from reference TRBV5-4 and TRBJ2-3): ETGVTQSPTHLIKTRGQQVTLRCSSQSGHNTVSWYQQALGQGPQFIFQYYREEENGRGNFPPRFSGLQFPNYSSELNVNALELDDSALYLCASSPGPGRDTQYFGPGTRLTVL.

This chain uses TRBV27 with TRBJ2-2; no reliable D call. Trimming shortened V by 1 base and J by 2 bases, and 8 bases separated the two germline ends. Germline assignment: CDR1 MNHEY and CDR2 SMNVEV (reference sequence). CDR3 length: 15 amino acids. CDR3 protein: CASSLWAVNTGELFF. The CDR3 DNA reads TGTGCCAGCAGTTTATGGGCAGTAAACACCGGGGAGCTGTTTTTT.